This TCR beta chain was recovered during a study of radiotherapy plus CTLA-4 blockade in lung cancer. Study background: In 18% of patients, objective responses were seen; roughly 30% had disease control.

Data came from immunoSEQ multiplex PCR; TCRdb stores just in-frame clones and leaves some out. The sample consists of over 95,000 clones, 65% to 75% of them appearing once. V lost 2 bases and J lost 1; bases outside the gene matches: 2. The germline V gene encodes CDR1 MNHEY and CDR2 SMNVEV (reference sequence). This CDR3 spans 15 amino acids. Ipilimumab-mediated CTLA-4 blockade plus focal radiation was given to patients having chemo-refractory metastatic non-small-cell lung cancer. This material consisted of peripheral blood, taken from a patient treated with radiotherapy plus ipilimumab. This rearrangement joins TRBV27 to TRBJ1-1, with 9 positions matching TRBD1. The TCR was taken from a human donor with non-small cell lung cancer who had a partial response to radiotherapy plus ipilimumab. Some clones in this sample may be carry-over from other donors' samples. CDR3 sequence: CASSLGGQGNTEAFF. The CDR3 DNA follows: TGTGCCAGCAGTTTAGGGGGACAGGGGAACACTGAAGCTTTCTTT.